This T cell receptor beta chain appears in the sequencing data of a study of regulatory T cells in long-lasting Graves disease. Germline-derived CDR1 and CDR2 are LNHDA and SQIVND (reference sequence). The CDR3 is 16 residues long. The V and J ends lost 5 bases and 2 bases, in that order; junction bases with no gene match: 10. Researchers made TCR beta libraries by using iRepertoire HTBI primers and running Arm-PCR on CDR3 regions. In TCRdb, the multiplex PCR reads were re-called with MiXCR into one record per CDR3 protein. The sample shows hundreds of thousands of distinct CDR3 sequences, approximately 15% of them seen only once. Time point reported: newly diagnosed GD, antithyroid drugs for less than 3 months. PBMC-derived RNA was used for the TCR library. Patients came through an endocrinology department, and that department was in Xi'an, China. This same sample was also part of a study on T cells in Graves' hyperthyroidism and ophthalmopathy.

This clonotype was sampled from a middle-aged woman with Graves disease. The sequencing used peripheral blood mononuclear cells (PBMCs), collected at new diagnosis, from a patient treated with antithyroid drugs. This sequence joins TRBV19 and TRBJ2-7; TRBD1 aligns across 9 bases. CDR3 sequence (DNA): TGTGCCAGTAGTGGACGGGACAGGGATAACCCCTACGAGCAGTACTTC. Its translation: CASSGRDRDNPYEQYF.